What follows are 11 T cell receptor beta chains derived from one specimen sequenced in a study of CD8 T cells in Susac syndrome (dated by TCRdb to the late 2010s). To prepare the library, the immunoSEQ multiplex PCR assay was applied. RNA was extracted with the RNeasy kit and roughly 0.5 to 1 ug was reverse transcribed using random hexamers. In-frame beta chains were kept once TCRdb had trimmed the public reads at Q25 with fastp and called clones with MiXCR. Rows matching on CDR3 protein sequence are summarized as one entry with the most common DNA and genes. Within this sample are some 150,000 distinct CDR3 sequences, with around 95% of them counted one time only. Over 0.12% of the sample rests with the top ten. The material sequenced was CD8+ T cells from PBMCs. These receptors all come from a human donor with multiple sclerosis.

This clonotype was observed once. The DNA of the CDR3 is TGTGCCAGCAGTCACAGGAGAACTAATGAAAAACTGTTTTTT. Protein: CASSHRRTNEKLFF. This chain uses TRBV27 with TRBJ1-4; the D gene is possibly TRBD1 (5 bases). V shed 5 bases and J shed 1 base, with 8 bases lying between them. This CDR3 region has 14 residues. Germline assignment: CDR1 MNHEY and CDR2 SMNVEV (reference sequence).

This sequence joins TRBV13 and TRBJ2-7, with a possible D match to TRBD2 (7 bases). Trimming left V 5 bases short and J 4 bases short, with 18 bases between. CDR3 size: 15 residues. CDR1 and CDR2 from the germline V gene are PRHDT and FYEKMQ (reference sequence). CDR3 protein: CASSGGPAGPYEQYF. CDR3 bases: TGTGCCAGCAGCGGGGGCCCAGCGGGGCCTTACGAGCAGTACTTC.

The chain recombines TRBV29-1 with TRBJ2-2; 7 bases agree with TRBD1. This CDR3 is 16 amino acids long. Looked up from germline, CDR1 is SQVTM and CDR2 is ANQGSEA. J was trimmed by 7 bases and V by 5 bases; bases with no gene match: 16. The DNA of the CDR3 is TGCAGCGTTTTCAAACCTGACGACAGGGCGGGCGGGGAGCTGTTTTTT. Translating it yields CSVFKPDDRAGGELFF.

This chain uses TRBV9 with TRBJ2-5; possibly TRBD1 or TRBD2 for D (6 bases each). Germline-derived CDR1 and CDR2 are SGDLS and YYNGEE. The CDR3 covers 15 residues. The germline V and J ends were trimmed by 0 bases and 5 bases, with 14 bases remaining between them. The chain's CDR3 is CASSVALGGRETQYF. DNA of the CDR3: TGTGCCAGCAGCGTAGCTTTGGGGGGCCGGGAGACCCAGTACTTC. The variable domain in full, with the rest retrieved from reference TRBV9 and TRBJ2-5, is DSGVTQTPKHLITATGQRVTLRCSPRSGDLSVYWYQQSLDQGLQFLIQYYNGEERAKGNILERFSAQQFPDLHSELNLSSLELGDSALYFCASSVALGGRETQYFGPGTRLLVL.

This rearrangement joins TRBV6-6 to TRBJ2-7; 7 positions match TRBD2. The V and J ends lost 2 bases and 1 base, in that order; junction bases with no gene match: 2. The CDR3 has 14 residues. The germline CDR1 and CDR2 sequences are MNHNY and SVGAGI (reference sequence). CDR3 sequence reads: CASSYSGESYEQYV. CDR3 coding DNA: TGTGCCAGCAGTTACAGCGGGGAGTCCTACGAGCAGTACGTC.

V and J are TRBV20-1 and TRBJ2-7; 13 bases match TRBD2. The CDR3 length is 17 residues. J was trimmed by 7 bases and V by 0 bases; bases with no gene match: 12. Looked up from germline, CDR1 is DFQATT and CDR2 is SNEGSKA (reference sequence). The CDR3 reads CSAREGLAGARGGEQYV. The CDR3 nucleotides are TGCAGTGCTAGAGAAGGACTAGCGGGGGCCCGGGGTGGGGAGCAGTACGTC.

This chain uses TRBV7-9 with TRBJ2-3; TRBD2 agrees at 7 bases. V shed 0 bases and J 5 bases; nucleotides not matched to a gene: 11. The CDR3 has 17 amino acids. Germline CDR1 and CDR2: SEHNR and FQNEAQ (reference sequence). CDR3 nucleotide sequence: TGTGCCAGCAGCTTAGCGCTAAAAGGCGGGGGAGGAGATACGCAGTATTTT. This translates into CASSLALKGGGGDTQYF.

This clonotype was counted between two and nine times. This chain links TRBV29-1 with TRBJ2-2; D unclear. Germline CDR1 reads SQVTM; CDR2 reads ANQGSEA. The CDR3 loop spans 13 amino acids. Trimming removed 5 bases at V and 4 bases at J, with 11 bases between. Written as DNA, the CDR3 is TGCAGCGTTCGGCAAGTCGGCACCGGGGAGCTGTTTTTT. Amino acids: CSVRQVGTGELFF.

The chain combines TRBV4-2 with TRBJ2-1, with D tentatively TRBD1 (7 bases). V was cut by 0 bases and J by 15 bases, with 18 bases left in between. The CDR3 sequence is 14 residues long. Germline CDR1 is LGHNA and CDR2 is YNFKEQ. CDR3 amino acids: CASSQESPVEGAFF. In DNA, the CDR3 is TGTGCCAGCAGCCAAGAATCGCCCGTGGAGGGGGCGTTCTTC.

This chain joins TRBV7-9 and TRBJ2-3, with D perhaps being TRBD1 or TRBD2 (5 bases each). Deletions cut 1 base from V and 2 bases from J, with 13 bases between. Germline values: CDR1 SEHNR, CDR2 FQNEAQ (reference sequence). There are 16 residues in the CDR3. The CDR3: CASSLVGRGPTDTQYF. CDR3 nucleotide sequence: TGTGCCAGCAGCTTAGTGGGAAGGGGACCCACAGATACGCAGTATTTT.

This clonotype was detected only once. The V gene is TRBV9, the J gene TRBJ2-1, with D perhaps TRBD1 (5 bases). This CDR3 region has 15 residues. Germline V gene sequence: CDR1 SGDLS, CDR2 YYNGEE. V was pared by 0 bases and J by 3 bases, with 10 bases between. The CDR3 DNA follows: TGTGCCAGCAGCGTAGAGAAGGGGCACTACAATGAGCAGTTCTTC. Amino acid sequence: CASSVEKGHYNEQFF.